These 30 T cell receptor beta chains share one sample of origin, sequenced in a study of T cell repertoires in cytomegalovirus infection. TCRdb reprocessed the reads with MiXCR, giving one entry per CDR3 protein. The table lists 300,000 to 400,000 distinct CDR3 sequences, approximately 32% of them singletons, with roughly 20% in the top ten. For these receptors, no antigen is known. The specimen comprised cultured PBMCs, sampled from culture after CMV antigen stimulation. The receptor set was obtained from a human donor in good health (CMV status not recorded). Some clones in this sample may be carry-over from other donors' samples.

This clonotype was counted many times. This rearrangement joins TRBV3-1 to TRBJ1-5; perhaps TRBD1 as D (5 bases). There are 16 residues in the CDR3. The germline V gene has CDR1 LGHDT and CDR2 YNNKEL (reference sequence). V was trimmed by 5 bases and J by 4 bases, leaving 18 bases between them. In DNA, the CDR3 is TGTGCCAGCAGCGCGACGCCTGGGGCGATGAATCAGCCCCAGCATTTT. This sequence encodes CASSATPGAMNQPQHF.

The chain joins TRBV5-1 to TRBJ2-1; 7 nucleotides agree with TRBD1. In germline, CDR1 is SGHRS, CDR2 YFSETQ. This CDR3 region has 15 residues. V was pared by 3 bases and J by 0 bases, with 3 bases of the junction left unmatched. CDR3 coding DNA: TGCGCCAGCAGCTCCCGGGACAGCTCCTACAATGAGCAGTTCTTC. Translation: CASSSRDSSYNEQFF.

The chain combines TRBV29-1 with TRBJ1-3; unclear D gene. The CDR3 runs 13 residues. Germline CDR1 SQVTM, CDR2 ANQGSEA. V was shortened by 4 bases and J by 0 bases, with 7 bases between the two germline ends. The CDR3 spells CSVVRNSGNTIYF. CDR3 DNA sequence: TGCAGCGTTGTCCGAAACTCTGGAAACACCATATATTTT.

V usage is TRBV13 and J usage is TRBJ2-3; 7 bases match TRBD2. CDR1 PRHDT and CDR2 FYEKMQ come from the germline V gene (reference sequence). The CDR3 sequence is 17 residues long. The V gene end was trimmed by 2 bases and the J gene end by 4 bases; junction bases not matched to a gene: 12. The CDR3 loop is CASSLSVGGRPPDTQYF. As DNA, the CDR3 is TGTGCCAGCAGCTTAAGTGTTGGCGGGAGACCCCCAGATACGCAGTATTTT.

This clonotype was observed a single time. CDR3 region: CASGSNRWIQGNTIYF. The CDR3 region has the DNA TGTGCTAGTGGTTCCAACAGGTGGATTCAGGGAAACACCATATATTTT. The rearrangement links TRBV12-5 to TRBJ1-3; D may be TRBD1 (5 bases). Germline assignment: CDR1 LGHNT and CDR2 FRNRAP. This CDR3 has 16 residues. Trimming took off 4 bases at V and 4 bases at J, with 17 bases between the two ends.

This clonotype has only a few counts. The rearrangement joins TRBV6-2 or TRBV6-3 to TRBJ2-1; D assignment may be TRBD1 or TRBD2 (5 bases each). Germline V gene data show CDR1 as MNHEY and CDR2 as SVGEGT. The CDR3 is made up of 12 amino acids. V gave up 5 bases and J gave up 9 bases, with 11 bases separating them. This CDR3 is CASSLGRVEQFF. CDR3 in DNA: TGTGCCAGCAGTCTGGGACGGGTTGAGCAGTTCTTC.

V gene TRBV15 combines with J gene TRBJ1-3; 8 nucleotides line up with TRBD1. The germline V gene encodes CDR1 LNHNV and CDR2 YYDKDF (reference sequence). The CDR3 totals 17 residues. V lost 0 bases and J lost 2; bases outside the gene matches: 6. Here the CDR3 DNA reads TGTGCCACCAGCAGAGATCAGGCACAGGGGGCTGGAAACACCATATATTTT. Translation gives CATSRDQAQGAGNTIYF.

As for this clonotype: At one end, the junction sequence differs from germline, possibly due to a read error. J is TRBJ2-1 and V is TRBV12-3 or TRBV12-4; TRBD2 agrees at 8 bases. The CDR3 length is 14 residues. The CDR3 region is CASSLAGLGNEQFF. The CDR3 nucleotides read TGTGCCAGCAGCTTAGCGGGGCTGGGCAATGAGCAGTTCTTC.

The rearrangement uses TRBV29-1 and TRBJ2-3; 9 nucleotides line up with TRBD1. Trimming cost V 5 bases and J 5 bases; bases outside gene matches: 5. This CDR3 comprises 13 residues. The germline V gene has CDR1 SQVTM and CDR2 ANQGSEA. The CDR3 DNA follows: TGCAGCGTTTGGGGACAGGGTGTAGATACGCAGTATTTT. Translated: CSVWGQGVDTQYF.

This rearrangement joins TRBV6-1 to TRBJ1-2; TRBD1 is a possible D gene (5 bases). Trimming shortened V by 2 bases and J by 7 bases, and 17 bases separated the two germline ends. This CDR3 has 15 amino acids. The germline gives CDR1 MNHNS, CDR2 SASEGT. In DNA, the CDR3 is TGTGCCAGCAGTGAAAGAGGCAGGGATGACGGTGGCTACACCTTC. The encoded protein is CASSERGRDDGGYTF.

There are many counts of this clonotype. The rearrangement links TRBV30 to TRBJ1-5, with D possibly matching TRBD1 (6 bases). The CDR3 is 14 amino acids. V lost 0 bases and J lost 4, with 10 bases in between. Germline V lookup: CDR1 GTSNPN, CDR2 SVGIG (reference sequence). The CDR3 DNA reads TGTGCCTGGAGTGTACAGGGACGGAATCAGCCCCAGCATTTT. Residues: CAWSVQGRNQPQHF.

The chain recombines TRBV24-1 with TRBJ2-3; D remains ambiguous. The CDR3 is 15 residues long. Per the germline V gene, CDR1 is KGHDR and CDR2 is SFDVKD. V lost 3 bases and J lost 0, with 9 bases in between. The CDR3 spells CATSDMVSSTDTQYF. The CDR3 coding sequence is TGTGCCACCAGTGATATGGTATCTAGCACAGATACGCAGTATTTT.

The sample holds many counts of this clonotype. The chain carries TRBV7-2 and TRBJ1-1, with D unresolved. Looked up from germline, CDR1 is SGHTA and CDR2 is FQGNSA. This CDR3 has 16 amino acids. Trimming left V 1 base short and J 1 base short, with 13 bases between. DNA for the CDR3: TGTGCCAGCAGCTTAGAGAGGTTTTCTACGAACACTGAAGCTTTCTTT. Translation gives CASSLERFSTNTEAFF.

V gene TRBV5-6 combines with J gene TRBJ1-4; 7 positions match TRBD1. The CDR3 covers 15 residues. The germline V gene encodes CDR1 SGHDT and CDR2 YYEEEE. V shed 4 bases, J shed 7 bases, and the junction held 10 bases outside the gene matches. CDR3 sequence (DNA): TGTGCCAGCAGCACCCGACAGGGTGGAATTGAAAAACTGTTTTTT. This codes for CASSTRQGGIEKLFF.

The chain recombines TRBV6-5 with TRBJ2-7; perhaps TRBD2 as D (5 bases). There are 17 residues in the CDR3. Trimming shortened V by 0 bases and J by 0 bases, and 15 bases separated the two germline ends. CDR1 and CDR2 (germline): MNHEY, SVGAGI. CDR3 protein: CASSYSSWERSSYEQYF. For the CDR3, the DNA is TGTGCCAGCAGTTACTCGAGCTGGGAGAGGAGCTCCTACGAGCAGTACTTC.

The chain joins TRBV7-9 to TRBJ2-3; 11 nucleotides match TRBD2. The CDR3 contains 15 residues. J was trimmed by 5 bases and V by 5 bases; bases with no gene match: 6. Germline CDR1 SEHNR, CDR2 FQNEAQ (reference sequence). CDR3 loop: CASSRLAGIRDTQYF. In DNA, the CDR3 is TGTGCCAGCAGCCGACTAGCGGGGATTAGAGATACGCAGTATTTT.

CDR3 amino acids: CASSIPPGQLYGYTF. Written as DNA, the CDR3 is TGTGCCAGTAGTATACCCCCCGGGCAGCTCTATGGCTACACCTTC. This chain connects TRBV19 to TRBJ1-2; D gene uncertain. Germline CDR1 LNHDA, CDR2 SQIVND (reference sequence). V was shortened by 2 bases and J by 4 bases, with 14 bases between the two germline ends. The CDR3 loop spans 15 amino acids.

The genes are TRBV14 and TRBJ2-2; D is unresolved. The CDR3 loop spans 15 amino acids. The V gene's germline CDR1 is SGHDN and CDR2 FVKESK. Trimming took 5 bases from V and 5 from J, leaving 15 bases between them. The CDR3: CASSAQVGRTGELFF. In nucleotides, the CDR3 is TGTGCCAGCAGCGCCCAGGTTGGGCGAACCGGGGAGCTGTTTTTT.

This clonotype showed up just a few times. The chain carries TRBV6-6 and TRBJ1-1; no firm D call. There are 17 residues in the CDR3. Per the germline V gene, CDR1 is MNHNY and CDR2 is SVGAGI (reference sequence). V was cut by 6 bases and J by 4 bases, with 24 bases left in between. CDR3 nucleotides: TGTGCCAGCAGCCCTGCAAACATACAGCGGGCGGGCACTGAAGCTTTCTTT. Protein sequence: CASSPANIQRAGTEAFF.

This rearrangement joins TRBV5-1 to TRBJ2-6; D not certain. Trimming took off 4 bases at V and 0 bases at J, with 11 bases between the two ends. The CDR3 has 16 amino acids. Germline CDR1 is SGHRS and CDR2 is YFSETQ. CDR3 DNA sequence: TGCGCCAGCAGCAAAACAATTAGCTCTGGGGCCAACGTCCTGACTTTC. Protein product: CASSKTISSGANVLTF.

This sequence joins TRBV20-1 and TRBJ1-2, with D possibly matching TRBD1 (5 bases). V lost 0 bases to trimming and J lost 4 bases, with 9 bases between them. The CDR3 length is 13 residues. CDR1 and CDR2 (germline): DFQATT, SNEGSKA (reference sequence). The CDR3, as DNA: TGCAGTGCTAGAGATCAGCAGGGCTATGGCTACACCTTC. Protein sequence: CSARDQQGYGYTF.

The chain combines TRBV10-3 with TRBJ2-2, with D possibly matching TRBD2 (6 bases). The germline V gene encodes CDR1 ENHRY and CDR2 SYGVKD. V gave up 3 bases and J gave up 11 bases, with 22 bases separating them. CDR3 length equals 16 residues. CDR3 sequence reads: CAISDPSRASRGELFF. CDR3 bases: TGTGCCATCAGTGACCCTTCCCGGGCGTCGCGGGGCGAGCTGTTTTTT.

This chain uses TRBV10-3 with TRBJ1-1; D possibly corresponds to TRBD1 (5 bases). Germline V gene sequence: CDR1 ENHRY, CDR2 SYGVKD. The V end lost 4 bases, the J end lost 1 base, and 10 bases lay between the germline ends. The CDR3 totals 14 residues. The CDR3 nucleotides read TGTGCCATCAGTGCCGGCAGGGCGAACACTGAAGCTTTCTTT. Translation gives CAISAGRANTEAFF.

The V and J genes are TRBV19 and TRBJ1-5; unclear D gene. Germline V gene lookup returns CDR1 LNHDA and CDR2 SQIVND (reference sequence). V gave up 7 bases and J gave up 1 base, with 8 bases separating them. CDR3 length: 13 amino acids. This CDR3 reads CASTTVSNQPQHF. The CDR3 coding sequence is TGTGCCAGTACCACAGTAAGCAATCAGCCCCAGCATTTT.

This clonotype was counted only a few times. The chain couples TRBV4-2 to TRBJ2-7; perhaps TRBD1 as D (6 bases). V lost 2 bases and J lost 2, with 16 bases in between. The CDR3 length is 16 residues. Germline V gives CDR1 LGHNA, CDR2 YNFKEQ. CDR3 protein: CASSQLQGYQTYEQYF. In DNA, the CDR3 is TGTGCCAGCAGCCAATTACAGGGATACCAAACCTACGAGCAGTACTTC.

The chain couples TRBV9 to TRBJ1-4, with 10 bases fitting TRBD1. The V and J ends lost 4 bases and 7 bases, in that order; junction bases with no gene match: 10. CDR1 and CDR2 from the germline V gene are SGDLS and YYNGEE. This CDR3 has 16 amino acids. The CDR3 sequence is CASSSHPGQGSEKLFF. CDR3 sequence (DNA): TGTGCCAGCAGCTCCCACCCGGGACAGGGGAGTGAAAAACTGTTTTTT.

This clonotype was picked up a small number of times. The rearrangement links TRBV11-2 to TRBJ1-6; no clear D. Germline CDR1 and CDR2: SGHAT and FQNNGV. The CDR3 contains 14 residues. V lost 5 bases, J lost 6 bases, and 11 bases lay in between. CDR3 in amino acids: CASSTRHSNSPLHF. The CDR3 bases are TGTGCCAGCAGCACCAGACACTCTAATTCACCCCTCCACTTT. The full variable domain, completed using reference TRBV11-2 and TRBJ1-6, is EAGVAQSPRYKIIEKRQSVAFWCNPISGHATLYWYQQILGQGPKLLIQFQNNGVVDDSQLPKDRFSAERLKGVDSTLKIQPAKLEDSAVYLCASSTRHSNSPLHFGNGTRLTVT.

This clonotype was observed a single time. V is TRBV4-1 and J is TRBJ2-1; TRBD2 matches 14 bases. The CDR3 is 17 residues long. V shed 4 bases and J 8 bases; nucleotides not matched to a gene: 10. The germline V gene has CDR1 MGHRA and CDR2 YSYEKL. DNA of the CDR3: TGCGCCAGCAGCCTCGACGGACTAGCGGGAGGTTCATATGAGCAGTTCTTC. It codes for CASSLDGLAGGSYEQFF.

There are a few counts of this clonotype. The CDR3 nucleotides are TGTGCCAGCAGTGGGCCCCAGCGGAGGATTCAAGAGACCCAGTACTTC. It is translated as CASSGPQRRIQETQYF. The rearrangement uses TRBV28 and TRBJ2-5; possibly TRBD2 for D (5 bases). Germline V gene data show CDR1 as MDHEN and CDR2 as SYDVKM. The CDR3 consists of 16 residues. V was clipped by 5 bases and J by 2 bases, with 18 bases between them.

The rearrangement uses TRBV19 and TRBJ1-1, with D unclear. The V gene lost 1 base and the J gene lost 7 bases, with 10 bases spanning the gap. This CDR3 is 13 amino acids long. The germline gives CDR1 LNHDA, CDR2 SQIVND (reference sequence). The chain's CDR3 is CASSIGFGGEAFF. DNA for the CDR3: TGTGCCAGTAGTATAGGATTCGGCGGTGAAGCTTTCTTT. Combining the CDR3 with reference TRBV19 and TRBJ1-1 gives the whole variable domain DGGITQSPKYLFRKEGQNVTLSCEQNLNHDAMYWYRQDPGQGLRLIYYSQIVNDFQKGDIAEGYSVSREKKESFPLTVTSAQKNPTAFYLCASSIGFGGEAFFGQGTRLTVV.